A single sample is the source of the 15 T cell receptor beta chains below, sequenced in a study of PD-L1 blockade in urothelial cancer. The data were produced by immunoSEQ multiplex PCR, yet TCRdb's version contains in-frame clones alone and is incomplete. The table records 70,000 or so clones, 90% of them present only once. Regarding time point: pretreatment peripheral blood. The sequencing used PBMCs, collected around atezolizumab (anti-PD-L1) treatment. The receptors derive from a man aged 65 to 85 with urothelial cancer.

This chain uses TRBV5-1 with TRBJ1-2; TRBD1 matches 10 bases. With 7 bases clipped from V and 6 bases from J, the junction kept 9 bases outside the gene matches. This CDR3 has 14 residues. Germline lookup yields CDR1 SGHRS and CDR2 YFSETQ. As DNA, the CDR3 is TGCGCCAGCCTCCCGGGACAGGGGAATCATGGCTACACCTTC. It translates to CASLPGQGNHGYTF.

The genes are TRBV28 and TRBJ1-5; no clear D gene. The V gene lost 5 bases and the J gene lost 6 bases, with 11 bases spanning the gap. The CDR3 length is 13 residues. Germline V CDR1 and CDR2: MDHEN, SYDVKM. CDR3 protein: CASSPGIFQPQHF. The CDR3 region has the DNA TGTGCCAGCAGTCCGGGGATCTTTCAGCCCCAGCATTTT.

CDR3 nucleotides: TGCAGCGTTGACAGGGCTGGGGAGACCCAGTACTTC. Amino acids: CSVDRAGETQYF. The chain carries TRBV29-1 and TRBJ2-5; D may be TRBD1 (5 bases). The ends were cut back, 3 bases at V and 5 bases at J, with 10 bases in the middle. Germline V gene sequence: CDR1 SQVTM, CDR2 ANQGSEA. This CDR3 has 12 amino acids.

The genes are TRBV11-2 and TRBJ2-1; TRBD2 aligns across 7 bases. The CDR3 has 18 residues. Germline-derived CDR1 and CDR2 are SGHAT and FQNNGV. The V and J ends lost 2 bases and 3 bases, in that order; junction bases with no gene match: 13. The CDR3 DNA reads as TGTGCCAGCAGCTTAAGGCTCCTGGGGCGGGAGTACTACAATGAGCAGTTCTTC. Translation: CASSLRLLGREYYNEQFF.

The V call is TRBV2, the J call TRBJ2-7; TRBD1 aligns across 8 bases. V trimming: 7 bases; J trimming: 6 bases; junction bases outside the gene matches: 11. Germline loops: CDR1 SNHLY, CDR2 FYNNEI. This CDR3 is 14 amino acids long. CDR3 protein: CASILTGDRAEQYF. The CDR3 DNA reads TGTGCCAGCATCCTGACAGGGGACCGTGCCGAGCAGTACTTC.

V gene TRBV2 combines with J gene TRBJ1-5; 8 nucleotides agree with TRBD1. After removal of 3 bases from V and 7 bases from J, the junction contained 8 bases not matched to a gene. Looked up from germline, CDR1 is SNHLY and CDR2 is FYNNEI. CDR3 length: 15 amino acids. CDR3 nucleotide sequence: TGTGCCAGCAGTGAGGGGCAGGGGGCTCGACAGCCCCAGCATTTT. It is translated as CASSEGQGARQPQHF.

This clone showed up just once. V is TRBV7-9 and J is TRBJ2-1; D gene uncertain. V shed 4 bases and J shed 5 bases, with 12 bases lying between them. The germline V gene encodes CDR1 SEHNR and CDR2 FQNEAQ (reference sequence). This CDR3 contains 14 residues. CDR3 DNA sequence: TGTGCCAGCAGCTCCGTTGCGGTCCACAATGAGCAGTTCTTC. Protein sequence: CASSSVAVHNEQFF.

The chain uses TRBV19 and TRBJ2-3, with 9 bases identical to TRBD2. The V segment lost 4 bases and the J segment 2 bases; nucleotides outside the gene matches: 10. Germline V gene lookup returns CDR1 LNHDA and CDR2 SQIVND (reference sequence). There are 17 residues in the CDR3. CDR3 coding DNA: TGTGCCAGTAGTACTTATGGCGGCGGGAGGGTCACAGATACGCAGTATTTT. Its translation: CASSTYGGGRVTDTQYF. The full variable domain, rest sourced from reference TRBV19 and TRBJ2-3, is DGGITQSPKYLFRKEGQNVTLSCEQNLNHDAMYWYRQDPGQGLRLIYYSQIVNDFQKGDIAEGYSVSREKKESFPLTVTSAQKNPTAFYLCASSTYGGGRVTDTQYFGPGTRLTVL.

This sequence joins TRBV19 and TRBJ1-2, with 8 bases identical to TRBD1. This CDR3 has 16 residues. Losses at the gene ends were 3 bases for V and 6 bases for J; bases not matched to a gene: 12. Germline CDR1 is LNHDA and CDR2 is SQIVND (reference sequence). The CDR3 sequence is CASSMNSRGRVDGYTF. The CDR3 coding sequence is TGTGCCAGTAGTATGAATAGCAGGGGGCGTGTGGATGGCTACACCTTC.

The chain recombines TRBV10-1 with TRBJ2-3; the match to TRBD2 covers 11 bases. The V segment lost 6 bases and the J segment 1 base; nucleotides outside the gene matches: 6. Germline V CDR1 and CDR2: WNHNN, SYGVQD (reference sequence). The CDR3 runs 16 residues. The CDR3 nucleotides are TGCGCCAGCAGCCCTCTACTAGCGGGAGGCACAGATACGCAGTATTTT. As protein: CASSPLLAGGTDTQYF.

This chain connects TRBV4-1 to TRBJ2-7, with TRBD2 matching over 9 bases. V gave up 1 base and J gave up 2 bases; unmatched junction bases: 9. Germline V gene sequence: CDR1 MGHRA, CDR2 YSYEKL. This CDR3 has 17 residues. CDR3 in amino acids: CASSQARLAVITYEQYF. In DNA, the CDR3 is TGCGCCAGCAGCCAAGCTAGACTAGCGGTGATTACCTACGAGCAGTACTTC.

This clone was seen once. This sequence joins TRBV18 and TRBJ2-1; 11 bases are shared with TRBD2. The germline CDR1 and CDR2 sequences are KGHSH and LQKENI. The CDR3 length is 18 residues. V trimming: 3 bases; J trimming: 1 base; junction bases outside the gene matches: 8. The CDR3 loop reads CASSPLRTSGLSYNEQFF. The CDR3 nucleotides are TGTGCCAGCTCACCCTTACGGACTAGCGGGCTTTCCTACAATGAGCAGTTCTTC.

V gene TRBV6-4 combines with J gene TRBJ1-1; no clear D. Trimming pared 5 bases from V and 1 base from J, leaving 8 bases between. This CDR3 spans 13 amino acids. The V gene's germline CDR1 is MRHNA and CDR2 SNTAGT. The CDR3 DNA reads as TGTGCCAGCAGTTTGTCAGAGAACACTGAAGCTTTCTTT. Its protein product is CASSLSENTEAFF.

The V call is TRBV7-3, the J call TRBJ2-7; TRBD2 might be the D (5 bases). CDR1 and CDR2 from the germline V gene are SGHTA and FQGTGA. The CDR3 totals 15 residues. V lost 2 bases and J 2 bases, leaving 13 bases between the germline ends. CDR3 region: CASSLSASPAYEQYF. The CDR3 DNA reads as TGTGCCAGCAGCTTATCGGCTAGCCCTGCCTACGAGCAGTACTTC.

This rearrangement joins TRBV27 to TRBJ2-7; D uncertain. V gave up 6 bases and J gave up 0 bases, with 12 bases separating them. This CDR3 is 14 amino acids long. The germline V gene has CDR1 MNHEY and CDR2 SMNVEV (reference sequence). The CDR3 reads CASSPRFSSYEQYF. In DNA, the CDR3 is TGTGCCAGCAGCCCGCGGTTCAGCTCCTACGAGCAGTACTTC.